One and the same sample provided the 23 T cell receptor beta chains below, sequenced in a study of blood T cell repertoires in COVID-19. Method: immunoSEQ multiplex PCR; TCRdb's copy keeps in-frame clones and lacks some. The sample holds 450,000 to 600,000 clones, around 87% seen once. The specimen sequenced was PBMCs or T cells enriched from blood (not recorded which). Receptor source: a woman between 18 and 30 years old who had recovered from COVID-19.

This clone was seen more than once but under ten times. This sequence joins TRBV25-1 and TRBJ2-2; TRBD2 might be the D (6 bases). The V gene's germline CDR1 is MGHDK and CDR2 SYGVNS. The CDR3 is 16 amino acids. The ends were cut back, 3 bases at V and 4 bases at J, with 15 bases in the middle. CDR3 DNA: TGTGCCAGCAGTGACCGGCGGGGCCCGGGCACCGGGGAGCTGTTTTTT. It codes for CASSDRRGPGTGELFF.

The chain couples TRBV3-1 (or the pseudogene TRBV3-2) to TRBJ1-4, with no clear D. CDR3 length equals 15 residues. The germline V gene has CDR1 LGHDT and CDR2 YNNKEL (reference sequence). With 6 bases removed from V and 2 bases from J, the gap between germline ends came to 13 bases. The CDR3 nucleotides are TGTGCCAGCAGTCGTATGCAGACTACTAATGAAAAACTGTTTTTT. Residues: CASSRMQTTNEKLFF.

The chain is built from TRBV28 and TRBJ1-6, with 8 positions matching TRBD1. This CDR3 spans 15 amino acids. Looked up from germline, CDR1 is MDHEN and CDR2 is SYDVKM. Germline trimming cut 3 bases from V and 13 bases from J; bases unmatched to any gene: 11. CDR3 sequence (DNA): TGTGCCAGCAGTTTCAGGGGGCGAGAACTACCGCCCCTCCACTTT. Protein sequence: CASSFRGRELPPLHF.

This clone has just one count. The chain links TRBV4-1 to TRBJ1-6, with D uncertain. Trimming removed 0 bases from V and 7 bases from J, with 10 bases in between. CDR3 size: 15 residues. Germline values: CDR1 MGHRA, CDR2 YSYEKL. CDR3 DNA: TGCGCCAGCAGCCAAGATTCACGGGGAAATTCACCCCTCCACTTT. Encoded protein: CASSQDSRGNSPLHF.

This clone has just one count. The chain uses TRBV5-1 and TRBJ1-2; D remains unclear. The germline gives CDR1 SGHRS, CDR2 YFSETQ. This CDR3 has 13 residues. The V and J ends lost 0 bases and 4 bases respectively, with 7 bases between them. The CDR3 coding sequence is TGCGCCAGCAGCTTGGACAGTGCCTATGGCTACACCTTC. Translation gives CASSLDSAYGYTF.

CDR3 in amino acids: CAWRGAKTTIYF. CDR3 sequence (DNA): TGTGCCTGGAGGGGGGCCAAAACCACCATATATTTT. The chain couples TRBV30 to TRBJ1-3; tentatively, D is TRBD1 (6 bases). Per germline, CDR1 GTSNPN and CDR2 SVGIG (reference sequence). The CDR3 length is 12 residues. The V gene lost 3 bases and the J gene lost 9 bases, with 12 bases spanning the gap. The full variable domain, its missing parts supplied by reference TRBV30 and TRBJ1-3, is SQTIHQWPATLVQPVGSPLSLECTVEGTSNPNLYWYRQAAGRGLQLLFYSVGIGQISSEVPQNLSASRPQDRQFILSSKKLLLSDSGFYLCAWRGAKTTIYFGEGSWLTVV.

The chain combines TRBV4-2 with TRBJ2-7, with 7 bases that match TRBD2. Germline V gives CDR1 LGHNA, CDR2 YNFKEQ. V dropped 0 bases and J dropped 6; count of bases not matched to a gene: 5. There are 14 residues in the CDR3. CDR3 sequence: CASSQEQGLGEQYF. In nucleotides, the CDR3 is TGTGCCAGCAGCCAAGAGCAAGGACTAGGCGAGCAGTACTTC.

This rearrangement joins TRBV25-1 to TRBJ1-1, with D hard to call. This CDR3 region has 16 residues. Trimming shortened V by 1 base and J by 0 bases, and 12 bases separated the two germline ends. Germline CDR1 and CDR2: MGHDK and SYGVNS. The CDR3 nucleotides are TGTGCCAGCAGTGAATGGGGAGCCTCGTTGAACACTGAAGCTTTCTTT. Translating gives CASSEWGASLNTEAFF.

CDR3 nucleotide sequence: TGTGCCAGCAGTGAATCTGAGTTTCAGTACTTC. This codes for CASSESEFQYF. The chain has TRBV2 and TRBJ2-4, with unresolved D. Germline loops: CDR1 SNHLY, CDR2 FYNNEI. The ends were cut back, 2 bases at V and 11 bases at J, with 7 bases in the middle. This CDR3 spans 11 amino acids.

The genes are TRBV5-1 and TRBJ1-4; 7 positions match TRBD1. The CDR3 contains 14 residues. Trimming removed 4 bases from V and 8 bases from J; junction bases left unmatched: 8. CDR1 and CDR2 from the germline V gene are SGHRS and YFSETQ. As DNA, the CDR3 is TGCGCCAGCAGCCAGCAGGGGGAGAGGGAAAAACTGTTTTTT. Protein sequence: CASSQQGEREKLFF.

The chain is built from TRBV6-5 and TRBJ1-6, with D possibly TRBD1 on 6 matching bases. Germline CDR1 MNHEY, CDR2 SVGAGI. This CDR3 spans 15 amino acids. The V gene lost 8 bases and the J gene lost 6 bases, with 17 bases spanning the gap. CDR3 residues: CASALFGQSNSPLHF. The CDR3 region has the DNA TGTGCCAGCGCTTTATTCGGACAGTCTAATTCACCCCTCCACTTT.

V is TRBV4-1 and J is TRBJ1-1; unclear D gene. The CDR3 length is 15 residues. Germline CDR1 and CDR2: MGHRA and YSYEKL. With 1 base removed from V and 2 bases from J, the gap between germline ends came to 11 bases. CDR3 in amino acids: CASSQGRMANTEAFF. As DNA, the CDR3 is TGCGCCAGCAGCCAAGGCAGGATGGCTAACACTGAAGCTTTCTTT.

V and J are TRBV19 and TRBJ1-1, with TRBD1 as a possible D gene (5 bases). Germline-derived CDR1 and CDR2 are LNHDA and SQIVND (reference sequence). V dropped 5 bases and J dropped 3 bases, with 7 bases sitting between them. The CDR3 consists of 12 residues. CDR3 in amino acids: CASSGGDTEAFF. The CDR3 nucleotides read TGTGCCAGTAGTGGAGGGGACACTGAAGCTTTCTTT.

The chain joins TRBV6-2 or TRBV6-3 to TRBJ2-1; D is possibly TRBD1 (6 bases). The CDR3 spans 13 residues. From germline, CDR1 is MNHEY and CDR2 SVGEGT. V shed 3 bases and J shed 9 bases, with 12 bases lying between them. For the CDR3, the DNA is TGTGCCAGCAGTTATAACAGGGCGGCTGAGCAGTTCTTC. Translating it yields CASSYNRAAEQFF.

This rearrangement joins TRBV5-1 to TRBJ2-3; 7 nucleotides line up with TRBD2. This CDR3 contains 15 residues. Germline-derived CDR1 and CDR2 are SGHRS and YFSETQ. V lost 4 bases to trimming and J lost 9 bases; unmatched junction nucleotides: 14. The CDR3 is CASSAAGRGIATQYF. The CDR3 nucleotides read TGCGCCAGCAGCGCGGCGGGGCGGGGGATAGCGACGCAGTATTTT.

This clone occurred a few times. The chain carries TRBV15 and TRBJ2-2; possible D gene TRBD1, 5 bases. Germline V CDR1 and CDR2: LNHNV, YYDKDF (reference sequence). Trimming removed 8 bases at V and 0 bases at J, with 10 bases between. This CDR3 spans 14 amino acids. This chain's CDR3 is CATQRGTNTGELFF. In DNA form, the CDR3 reads TGTGCCACCCAAAGGGGCACGAACACCGGGGAGCTGTTTTTT.

J is TRBJ1-1 and V is TRBV6-1; weak D call: TRBD1 (5 bases). Germline CDR1 and CDR2: MNHNS and SASEGT. The CDR3 has 13 amino acids. Trimming stripped 2 bases from V and 3 bases from J, with 7 bases between. The CDR3 is CASSESGDTEAFF. Here the CDR3 DNA reads TGTGCCAGCAGTGAATCGGGGGACACTGAAGCTTTCTTT.

This chain connects TRBV2 to TRBJ1-5, with a possible D match to TRBD1 (5 bases). The CDR3 covers 14 residues. The germline CDR1 and CDR2 sequences are SNHLY and FYNNEI. The V end was cut by 4 bases, the J end by 5 bases, with 12 bases between. The CDR3 region has the DNA TGTGCCAGCAGTGGCGCACAGGCCTATCAGCCCCAGCATTTT. It codes for CASSGAQAYQPQHF.

V and J are TRBV2 and TRBJ2-7; 11 bases map to TRBD1. J was trimmed by 6 bases and V by 6 bases; bases with no gene match: 7. In germline, CDR1 is SNHLY, CDR2 FYNNEI. This CDR3 comprises 14 residues. Written as DNA, the CDR3 is TGTGCCAGCAGCCAGGACAGGGGGCTAGGCGAGCAGTACTTC. Residues: CASSQDRGLGEQYF.

This clone was recorded only once. The chain joins TRBV5-1 to TRBJ1-3; no reliable D call. The CDR3 length is 15 residues. Germline CDR1 reads SGHRS; CDR2 reads YFSETQ. V was cut by 3 bases and J by 4 bases, with 14 bases left in between. This chain's CDR3 is CASSSKVGGGNTIYF. The CDR3 nucleotides read TGCGCCAGCAGCTCCAAGGTGGGAGGGGGAAACACCATATATTTT.

The chain employs TRBV28 and TRBJ2-3; TRBD1 matches 11 bases. Trimming removed 11 bases from V and 4 bases from J; junction bases left unmatched: 11. The germline V gene encodes CDR1 MDHEN and CDR2 SYDVKM. CDR3 length: 15 residues. The CDR3 loop is CASADRTGGADTQYF. The CDR3 coding sequence is TGTGCCTCAGCAGATCGGACAGGGGGCGCAGATACGCAGTATTTT.

The gene calls are TRBV2 and TRBJ2-1; D is perhaps TRBD2 (6 bases). The germline V and J ends were trimmed by 3 bases and 10 bases, with 13 bases remaining between them. This CDR3 comprises 13 residues. CDR1 is SNHLY and CDR2 is FYNNEI in the germline V gene. DNA of the CDR3: TGTGCCAGCAGTGAGGTGAGCGGAGGGGAGCAGTTCTTC. Its translation: CASSEVSGGEQFF. The full variable domain, in which reference TRBV2 and TRBJ2-1 provide the parts outside the CDR3, is EPEVTQTPSHQVTQMGQEVILRCVPISNHLYFYWYRQILGQKVEFLVSFYNNEISEKSEIFDDQFSVERPDGSNFTLKIRSTKLEDSAMYFCASSEVSGGEQFFGPGTRLTVL.

The gene calls are TRBV5-4 and TRBJ1-6; unclear D gene. The CDR3 has 16 amino acids. V shed 2 bases and J shed 7 bases, with 16 bases lying between them. The germline V gene encodes CDR1 SGHNT and CDR2 YYREEE (reference sequence). The CDR3 region is CASSFLTDGGNSPLHF. CDR3 nucleotide sequence: TGTGCCAGCAGCTTTCTTACCGACGGAGGGAATTCACCCCTCCACTTT.